This is a list of T cell receptor beta chains from one sample in a study of shared clonotypes between healthy human individuals. Here immunoSEQ multiplex PCR was the method, and the copy in TCRdb shows in-frame clones only, minus some. Here the sample spans millions of clones, 85% to 95% being singletons. Sequencing was done on a sample of naive CD8+ T cells sorted from blood. Receptors were obtained from a man aged 18-30 years in good health. Each CDR3 is given with its conserved first and last residue. Only some rows state a clone size, as once, few, many or a class for expanded clones.

j_call clone_size v_call cdr3_aa
TRBJ2-3 . TRBV18 CASSPVADTQYF
TRBJ1-2 . TRBV4-3 CASSKDTVIGYEGYTF
TRBJ1-4 once TRBV10-3 CAISDLTGPNEKLFF
TRBJ2-5 . TRBV27 CASSFGLSGGDETQYF
TRBJ2-7 once TRBV2 CASRETGSSPAYEQYF
TRBJ2-7 . TRBV7-6 CASSLGTGHYEQYF
TRBJ2-7 once TRBV5-8 CASSYEQYF
TRBJ2-7 . TRBV7-2 CASSFLAQGSFEQYF
TRBJ2-7 . TRBV29-1 CSVEDGGWEQYF
TRBJ2-7 . TRBV19 CASSAGTGGYEQYF
TRBJ1-5 . TRBV10-3 CAIPERGNQPQHF
TRBJ1-6 . TRBV7-9 CASSLGTGGRSPLHF